This T cell receptor (beta chain) was observed in a study of OX40 agonist ivuxolimab in advanced cancers. Study-wide background: One hepatocellular carcinoma and two cutaneous melanoma patients partially responded.

V was clipped by 6 bases and J by 3 bases, with 17 bases between them. This CDR3 has 15 residues. CDR1 and CDR2 (germline): MRHNA, SNTAGT. This clone was counted a few times. The table came from immunoSEQ multiplex PCR; TCRdb's copy has only in-frame clones and leaves some out. The table lists about 31,000 clones, 90% to 95% of them singletons. The clonotype comes from an adult with an advanced solid tumor such as melanoma, head and neck, liver or kidney cancer. The sequenced sample was CD4+ or CD8+ T cells sorted from blood, obtained in a trial of the OX40 agonist ivuxolimab. The chain joins TRBV6-4 to TRBJ1-1; TRBD1 might be the D (6 bases). For the CDR3, the DNA is TGTGCCAGCAGGGACAGACACGCTAGTTACACTGAAGCTTTCTTT. Translated: CASRDRHASYTEAFF.